The source of this T cell receptor (beta chain) is a study of neurological immune-mediated disorders. This clonotype is medium-sized by share. MiXCR, run by TCRdb on the 5' RACE reads, gives a single entry per CDR3 protein. This table has more than 8,000 distinct CDR3 sequences, roughly 20% appearing once. The CDR3 contains 14 residues. V lost 4 bases, J lost 1 base, and 10 bases lay in between. Germline V CDR1 and CDR2: MGHRA, YSYEKL. Each sorted-subset library came from 900,000 to 1,000,000 CD4+ or CD8+ T cells. The source is a woman in her thirties or forties with multiple sclerosis. The chain combines TRBV4-1 with TRBJ1-1, with D maybe TRBD1 (5 bases). Source material: CD8+ T cells from blood. The DNA of the CDR3 is TGCGCCAGCAGCCTCGGACATAGGAACACTGAAGCTTTCTTT. Amino acids: CASSLGHRNTEAFF.